This TCR beta chain was sequenced in a study of metastatic and nonmetastatic thyroid tumors. This clone was seen repeatedly, ten times or more. Thyroid surgery was preceded by no treatment in any patient. MiXCR was used by TCRdb to re-call the PCR reads. The repertoire holds approximately 20,000 clones, around 12% seen once, with approximately 24% in the top ten. V shed 3 bases and J 1 base; nucleotides not matched to a gene: 6. Germline CDR1 is GTSNPN and CDR2 is SVGIG (reference sequence). This CDR3 has 17 residues. The V and J genes are TRBV30 and TRBJ1-6, with 10 positions matching TRBD1. This TCR was sampled from a female donor with papillary thyroid cancer or a benign thyroid nodule (not recorded which). Some clones in this sample may be carry-over from other donors' samples. Sequenced sample: blood. The CDR3 reads CAWRGQGIRSYNSPLHF. The CDR3 bases are TGTGCCTGGAGGGGACAGGGGATTCGGTCCTATAATTCACCCCTCCACTTT.